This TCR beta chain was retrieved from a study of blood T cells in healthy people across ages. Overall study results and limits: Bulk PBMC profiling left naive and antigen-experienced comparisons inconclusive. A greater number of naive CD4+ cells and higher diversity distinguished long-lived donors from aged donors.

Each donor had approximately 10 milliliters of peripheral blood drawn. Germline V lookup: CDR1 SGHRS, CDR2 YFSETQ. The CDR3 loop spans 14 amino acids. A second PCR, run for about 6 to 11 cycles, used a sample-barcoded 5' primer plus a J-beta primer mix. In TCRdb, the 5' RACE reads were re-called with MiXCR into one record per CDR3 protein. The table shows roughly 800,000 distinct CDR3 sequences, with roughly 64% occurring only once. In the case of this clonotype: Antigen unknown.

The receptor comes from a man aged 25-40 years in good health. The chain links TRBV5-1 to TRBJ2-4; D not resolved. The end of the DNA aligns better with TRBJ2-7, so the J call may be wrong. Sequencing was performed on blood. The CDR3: CASTPVPFYYEQYF. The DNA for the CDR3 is TGCGCCAGCACCCCAGTTCCTTTTTACTACGAGCAGTACTTC.